This entry concerns a single T cell receptor beta chain. The source of the sample is a study of blood T cell repertoires in COVID-19. At the level of the study: From the United States, Italy and Spain came samples of acute and convalescent COVID-19.

Produced via immunoSEQ multiplex PCR; TCRdb's table is partial and in-frame only. The profile shows tens of thousands of clones, about 90% of them singletons. Germline CDR1 MNHNS, CDR2 SASEGT. The CDR3 is made up of 16 amino acids. Losses at the gene ends were 4 bases for V and 3 bases for J; bases not matched to a gene: 7. Source material: peripheral blood. This clonotype was obtained from a man in his fifties with COVID-19, enrolled during active disease. The V gene is TRBV6-1, the J gene TRBJ1-2; 11 positions agree with TRBD1. CDR3 in amino acids: CASSVLPGQGDYGYTF. The CDR3 DNA reads as TGTGCCAGCAGTGTCCTACCGGGACAGGGGGACTATGGCTACACCTTC.